These 21 T cell receptor beta chains were all obtained from the same sample, sequenced in a study of cytomegalovirus exposure and HLA in healthy donors. PCR employed 60 Vbeta and 13 Jbeta primers. Data came from immunoSEQ multiplex PCR; TCRdb stores just in-frame clones and leaves some out. Here the sample spans 250,000 to 350,000 clones, approximately 90% being singletons. The sequenced sample consisted of PBMCs. Every receptor here comes from a woman aged 18-30 years in good health and CMV-seronegative.

The genes are TRBV2 and TRBJ2-7; 9 nucleotides line up with TRBD2. The CDR3 extends over 12 amino acids. V trimming: 2 bases; J trimming: 7 bases; junction bases outside the gene matches: 0. CDR1 SNHLY and CDR2 FYNNEI come from the germline V gene. CDR3 sequence: CASSELAGEQYF. The CDR3, as DNA: TGTGCCAGCAGTGAACTAGCGGGAGAGCAGTACTTC. Complete variable domain (other parts from reference TRBV2 and TRBJ2-7): EPEVTQTPSHQVTQMGQEVILRCVPISNHLYFYWYRQILGQKVEFLVSFYNNEISEKSEIFDDQFSVERPDGSNFTLKIRSTKLEDSAMYFCASSELAGEQYFGPGTRLTVT.

The V gene is TRBV7-9, the J gene TRBJ2-3; 9 bases align to TRBD1. CDR3 size: 14 residues. J gave up 2 bases and V 5 bases, and 2 bases lay outside the gene matches. Germline assignment: CDR1 SEHNR and CDR2 FQNEAQ (reference sequence). The CDR3 is CASSRDRDTDTQYF. The CDR3 coding sequence is TGTGCCAGCAGCCGGGACAGGGACACAGATACGCAGTATTTT. Full variable domain (rest looked up from reference TRBV7-9 and TRBJ2-3): DTGVSQNPRHKITKRGQNVTFRCDPISEHNRLYWYRQTLGQGPEFLTYFQNEAQLEKSRLLSDRFSAERPKGSFSTLEIQRTEQGDSAMYLCASSRDRDTDTQYFGPGTRLTVL.

The CDR3 here is CASSVEGKASYEQYF. CDR3 sequence (DNA): TGTGCCAGCAGCGTGGAGGGTAAAGCCTCCTACGAGCAGTACTTC. This chain links TRBV9 with TRBJ2-7; D might be TRBD2 (6 bases). Trimming took 2 bases from V and 0 from J, leaving 12 bases between them. In germline, CDR1 is SGDLS, CDR2 YYNGEE. This CDR3 comprises 15 residues.

CDR3 residues: CATSQGGSGNTIYF. The CDR3 region has the DNA TGTGCCACCAGTCAAGGGGGATCCGGAAACACCATATATTTT. The V and J genes are TRBV15 and TRBJ1-3, with a tentative D call TRBD1 (6 bases). The CDR3 loop spans 14 amino acids. V was cut by 6 bases and J by 4 bases, with 13 bases left in between. Looked up from germline, CDR1 is LNHNV and CDR2 is YYDKDF (reference sequence).

This chain links TRBV11-2 with TRBJ2-3; D uncertain. CDR3 length equals 15 residues. The germline V gene has CDR1 SGHAT and CDR2 FQNNGV. V shed 0 bases and J shed 1 base, with 8 bases lying between them. CDR3 in DNA: TGTGCCAGCAGCTTAGAGGGCCCTCGCACAGATACGCAGTATTTT. Translation gives CASSLEGPRTDTQYF. The full variable domain, rest sourced from reference TRBV11-2 and TRBJ2-3, is EAGVAQSPRYKIIEKRQSVAFWCNPISGHATLYWYQQILGQGPKLLIQFQNNGVVDDSQLPKDRFSAERLKGVDSTLKIQPAKLEDSAVYLCASSLEGPRTDTQYFGPGTRLTVL.

The rearrangement links TRBV2 to TRBJ1-6; 10 bases match TRBD1. The V gene's germline CDR1 is SNHLY and CDR2 FYNNEI. The V and J ends lost 6 bases and 8 bases, in that order; junction bases with no gene match: 1. CDR3 size: 13 residues. CDR3 in amino acids: CASRDRGDSPLHF. CDR3 in DNA: TGTGCCAGCAGGGACAGGGGGGATTCACCCCTCCACTTT.

The gene calls are TRBV7-3 and TRBJ1-1; perhaps TRBD1 as D (6 bases). The ends were cut back, 4 bases at V and 7 bases at J, with 13 bases in the middle. The CDR3 sequence is 13 residues long. CDR1 and CDR2 (germline): SGHTA, FQGTGA. The CDR3 sequence is CASSYGQGREAFF. The CDR3 nucleotides read TGTGCCAGCAGCTACGGGCAGGGGCGTGAAGCTTTCTTT.

This chain uses TRBV5-6 with TRBJ1-1; 11 nucleotides agree with TRBD1. Germline loops: CDR1 SGHDT, CDR2 YYEEEE. The CDR3 sequence is 14 residues long. V lost 3 bases, J lost 7 bases, and 5 bases stayed unmatched. The CDR3 DNA sequence: TGTGCCAGCAGCTGGGGGACAGGGGGGAATGAAGCTTTCTTT. This sequence encodes CASSWGTGGNEAFF.

The rearrangement uses TRBV7-9 and TRBJ2-1, with TRBD2 matching over 8 bases. The length of the CDR3 is 16 residues. Trimming at V came to 1 base and at J to 2 bases, leaving 4 bases not matched to a gene. Germline assignment: CDR1 SEHNR and CDR2 FQNEAQ (reference sequence). CDR3 sequence reads: CASSLVAGKTYNEQFF. The CDR3, as DNA: TGTGCCAGCAGCTTAGTAGCGGGGAAGACCTACAATGAGCAGTTCTTC.

This clone came up a few times. The chain couples TRBV7-3 to TRBJ1-1; TRBD1 agrees at 10 bases. The germline V gene has CDR1 SGHTA and CDR2 FQGTGA. V shed 5 bases and J 6 bases; nucleotides not matched to a gene: 9. The CDR3 sequence is 15 residues long. CDR3 bases: TGTGCCAGCAGCCGGGCGGGGACAGGGGATGCTGAAGCTTTCTTT. The encoded protein is CASSRAGTGDAEAFF.

The chain uses TRBV6-4 and TRBJ2-1; 7 bases line up with TRBD2. This CDR3 has 15 residues. Germline CDR1 is MRHNA and CDR2 is SNTAGT. Losses at the gene ends were 0 bases for V and 3 bases for J; bases not matched to a gene: 2. The CDR3, as DNA: TGTGCCAGCAGTGACTCGGGGGGGAACTACAATGAGCAGTTCTTC. Amino acids: CASSDSGGNYNEQFF.

This chain joins TRBV7-2 and TRBJ1-2; D is possibly TRBD1 (6 bases). This CDR3 has 14 amino acids. The germline gives CDR1 SGHTA, CDR2 FQGNSA. The V end was cut by 7 bases, the J end by 7 bases, with 19 bases between. CDR3 coding DNA: TGTGCCAGCACCCCGTCCGGACAGCTTGGTGGCTACACCTTC. Residues: CASTPSGQLGGYTF.

V gene TRBV5-6 combines with J gene TRBJ1-5, with D perhaps matching TRBD1 (5 bases). The CDR3 loop spans 15 amino acids. The V gene's germline CDR1 is SGHDT and CDR2 YYEEEE. Trimming took 0 bases from V and 1 from J, leaving 8 bases between them. CDR3 in DNA: TGTGCCAGCAGCTTGGGGAGGGACAGCAATCAGCCCCAGCATTTT. Protein product: CASSLGRDSNQPQHF.

The chain is built from TRBV27 and TRBJ2-1; 8 bases line up with TRBD2. Germline V lookup: CDR1 MNHEY, CDR2 SMNVEV (reference sequence). J gave up 4 bases and V 8 bases, and 10 bases lay outside the gene matches. CDR3 length equals 15 residues. In DNA form, the CDR3 reads TGTGCCAGCTCGGGGGGGGATACTTTGTACAATGAGCAGTTCTTC. This codes for CASSGGDTLYNEQFF.

About this clone itself: The junction differs from germline at one of its ends, possibly a read error. The J gene is TRBJ1-6, the V gene TRBV5-6; D is possibly TRBD1 (5 bases). The germline CDR1 and CDR2 sequences are SGHDT and YYEEEE. CDR3 size: 12 residues. Here the CDR3 DNA reads TGTGCCAGCAGCAATACAGGTCAGGCCCCCTTCTTT. Translating it yields CASSNTGQAPFF.

The chain links TRBV10-1 to TRBJ2-2; weak D call: TRBD1 (6 bases). Germline CDR1 is WNHNN and CDR2 is SYGVQD (reference sequence). The CDR3 is made up of 15 amino acids. The V end lost 2 bases, the J end lost 7 bases, and 14 bases lay between the germline ends. Here the CDR3 DNA reads TGCGCCAGCAGTGAGGGGGCAGGGGCAATCGGGGAGCTGTTTTTT. Its protein product is CASSEGAGAIGELFF.

The chain is built from TRBV5-1 and TRBJ2-1, with D possibly being TRBD1 (5 bases). The CDR3 totals 14 residues. Trimming removed 2 bases from V and 5 bases from J, with 11 bases in between. CDR1 is SGHRS and CDR2 is YFSETQ in the germline V gene. Here the CDR3 DNA reads TGCGCCAGCAGCTTCGTAGGGGCGGACAATGAGCAGTTCTTC. This codes for CASSFVGADNEQFF.

The rearrangement uses TRBV9 and TRBJ1-4; 10 bases map to TRBD1. V shed 4 bases, J shed 7 bases, and the junction held 7 bases outside the gene matches. The CDR3 contains 15 residues. The germline gives CDR1 SGDLS, CDR2 YYNGEE. The CDR3 region is CASSIGQGDGEKLFF. In nucleotides, the CDR3 is TGTGCCAGCAGCATCGGACAGGGGGACGGTGAAAAACTGTTTTTT.

The J gene is TRBJ1-6, the V gene TRBV11-2, with 7 bases identical to TRBD1. This CDR3 has 14 residues. Germline CDR1 and CDR2: SGHAT and FQNNGV. The V gene end was trimmed by 6 bases and the J gene end by 9 bases; junction bases not matched to a gene: 8. The CDR3 loop reads CASRRQGVGSPLHF. The CDR3 DNA reads TGTGCCAGCAGGAGACAGGGCGTCGGTTCACCCCTCCACTTT. Filled out from reference TRBV11-2 and TRBJ1-6, the complete variable domain reads EAGVAQSPRYKIIEKRQSVAFWCNPISGHATLYWYQQILGQGPKLLIQFQNNGVVDDSQLPKDRFSAERLKGVDSTLKIQPAKLEDSAVYLCASRRQGVGSPLHFGNGTRLTVT.

V gene TRBV10-2 combines with J gene TRBJ2-1; D possibly corresponds to TRBD2 (5 bases). The V end lost 5 bases, the J end lost 10 bases, and 21 bases lay between the germline ends. The CDR3 has 15 amino acids. In germline, CDR1 is WSHSY, CDR2 SAAADI. CDR3 bases: TGCGCCAGCAGTTTAGGAGGACTCCCCAACGCCGAGCAGTTCTTC. Translating it yields CASSLGGLPNAEQFF.

This chain links TRBV29-1 with TRBJ2-2, with D perhaps TRBD2 (5 bases). The V gene's germline CDR1 is SQVTM and CDR2 ANQGSEA. Trimming stripped 6 bases from V and 6 bases from J, with 11 bases between. The CDR3 is 12 residues long. The CDR3 protein is CSVGSDAGELFF. DNA of the CDR3: TGCAGCGTGGGTAGCGACGCCGGGGAGCTGTTTTTT.